This TCR beta chain was sequenced for a study of T-cell reconstitution after alpha-beta-depleted transplantation in children. This clonotype was found a few times. The library targeted TCRbeta and was prepared with unique molecular identifiers. TCRdb reanalysed the PCR reads using MiXCR and keeps one entry per CDR3 protein. The repertoire holds a few hundred thousand distinct CDR3 sequences, with 11% as singletons. Trimming cost V 5 bases and J 3 bases, with 12 bases left between them. Germline V gives CDR1 ENHRY, CDR2 SYGVKD. The length of the CDR3 is 14 residues. The sequence was collected from a human donor who donated a stem cell graft to a child with acute myeloid leukemia. The rearrangement links TRBV10-3 to TRBJ2-3; no firm D call. The starting material was PBMCs from the stem cell graft donor, obtained from the stem cell graft. The CDR3 bases are TGTGCCATCAGTCTGTCAGGTCAGACAGATACGCAGTATTTT. This translates into CAISLSGQTDTQYF.